The 29 T cell receptor beta chains given below trace back to one sample, sequenced in a study of molecular identifiers for immune sequencing clone quantification. From the PCR reads, TCRdb called clonotypes with MiXCR, one entry per CDR3 protein. The profile shows 10,000 or so distinct CDR3 sequences, around a fifth of them singletons. The source material was naive CD8+ T cells from blood, with Jurkat cell RNA spiked in. Sample subset: FACS-sorted CD8+CD4-CCR7+CD45RA+ naive T cells. These receptors all come from a human donor in good health. Some libraries in this study had Jurkat cell RNA spiked in.

This rearrangement joins TRBV19 to TRBJ2-7, with D perhaps TRBD1 (6 bases). Trimming took 2 bases from V and 3 from J, leaving 14 bases between them. Germline V gene data show CDR1 as LNHDA and CDR2 as SQIVND (reference sequence). The length of the CDR3 is 15 residues. Here the CDR3 reads CASSITGGVIYEQYF. The CDR3 DNA follows: TGTGCCAGTAGTATAACTGGGGGCGTCATCTACGAGCAGTACTTC.

This clonotype was seen ten or more times. This sequence joins TRBV11-2 and TRBJ1-3; a possible D gene is TRBD1 (5 bases). CDR1 SGHAT and CDR2 FQNNGV come from the germline V gene. The CDR3 is 16 residues long. The V gene lost 4 bases and the J gene lost 2 bases, with 15 bases spanning the gap. CDR3 amino acids: CASSSPQGQPGNTIYF. In DNA form, the CDR3 reads TGTGCCAGCAGCTCACCGCAGGGCCAGCCTGGAAACACCATATATTTT.

The chain carries TRBV2 and TRBJ1-1; a possible D gene is TRBD1 (5 bases). The ends were cut back, 8 bases at V and 1 base at J, with 11 bases in the middle. Germline V gene lookup returns CDR1 SNHLY and CDR2 FYNNEI. The CDR3 has 13 residues. The CDR3 coding sequence is TGTGCCAGCGGACTGAGGGGGAACACTGAAGCTTTCTTT. Amino acid sequence: CASGLRGNTEAFF.

There are a few counts of this clonotype. The rearrangement uses TRBV5-5 and TRBJ1-6, with no clear D. Deletions cut 1 base from V and 7 bases from J, with 6 bases between. The CDR3 is 13 amino acids. Germline V gives CDR1 SGHKS, CDR2 YYEKEE (reference sequence). For the CDR3, the DNA is TGTGCCAGCAGCTTGCCAGAGAATTCACCCCTCCACTTT. This gives the protein CASSLPENSPLHF. The full variable domain, in which reference TRBV5-5 and TRBJ1-6 provide the parts outside the CDR3, is DAGVTQSPTHLIKTRGQQVTLRCSPISGHKSVSWYQQVLGQGPQFIFQYYEKEERGRGNFPDRFSARQFPNYSSELNVNALLLGDSALYLCASSLPENSPLHFGNGTRLTVT.

This clonotype was counted only a few times. V usage is TRBV5-4 and J usage is TRBJ2-7, with D possibly being TRBD1 (6 bases). V dropped 0 bases and J dropped 5 bases, with 15 bases sitting between them. The CDR3 runs to 15 residues. Per germline, CDR1 SGHNT and CDR2 YYREEE (reference sequence). DNA of the CDR3: TGTGCCAGCAGCTTGGAGGGAACAGGGAGCCACGAGCAGTACTTC. It is translated as CASSLEGTGSHEQYF. Drawing the rest from reference TRBV5-4 and TRBJ2-7, the complete variable domain is ETGVTQSPTHLIKTRGQQVTLRCSSQSGHNTVSWYQQALGQGPQFIFQYYREEENGRGNFPPRFSGLQFPNYSSELNVNALELDDSALYLCASSLEGTGSHEQYFGPGTRLTVT.

A word on this clonotype: A much larger clone lies one base from this, so it may be a read error. This chain links TRBV5-6 with TRBJ1-3, with 8 bases fitting TRBD1. The CDR3 extends over 15 amino acids. From germline, CDR1 is SGHDT and CDR2 YYEEEE. The CDR3 sequence: CASGLGQVSGNTIYF. The CDR3 DNA is TGTGCCAGCGGCTTGGGACAGGTCTCTGGAAACACCATATATTTT.

There are many counts of this clonotype. The chain couples TRBV11-2 to TRBJ2-5, with 7 bases aligning to TRBD2. Germline values: CDR1 SGHAT, CDR2 FQNNGV. Trimming cost V 1 base and J 2 bases; bases outside gene matches: 4. The CDR3 is 15 residues long. This CDR3 reads CASSLGASGQETQYF. The CDR3 nucleotides read TGTGCCAGCAGCTTAGGGGCTAGCGGACAAGAGACCCAGTACTTC.

This clonotype appeared a few times. At one end, the junction sequence differs from germline, possibly due to a read error. CDR3 sequence reads: CSAPGGAGELSF. Written as DNA, the CDR3 is TGCAGCGCCCCAGGCGGGGCCGGGGAGCTGTCTTTT. The V and J genes are TRBV29-1 and TRBJ2-2, with a weak D call TRBD2 (6 bases). This CDR3 contains 12 residues. The germline gives CDR1 SQVTM, CDR2 ANQGSEA.

This clonotype was detected many times. V and J are TRBV11-2 and TRBJ2-1; 8 positions match TRBD2. This CDR3 spans 15 amino acids. CDR1 is SGHAT and CDR2 is FQNNGV in the germline V gene. V lost 1 base to trimming and J lost 10 bases; unmatched junction nucleotides: 9. The CDR3 DNA is TGTGCCAGCAGCTTAGGCGGGGGACTAGTATTCGAGCAGTTCTTC. Protein sequence: CASSLGGGLVFEQFF.

This clonotype was observed a handful of times. The chain employs TRBV20-1 and TRBJ2-1; 10 positions match TRBD2. CDR3 length equals 15 residues. CDR1 is DFQATT and CDR2 is SNEGSKA in the germline V gene (reference sequence). V lost 2 bases to trimming and J lost 8 bases; unmatched junction nucleotides: 9. For the CDR3, the DNA is TGCAGTGCTAGATCGCTAGCGGGAGCGGGCGATGAGCAGTTCTTC. It encodes CSARSLAGAGDEQFF.

This clonotype was seen at least ten times. V is TRBV20-1 and J is TRBJ2-3; possible D gene TRBD1, 6 bases. V was cut by 0 bases and J by 2 bases, with 12 bases left in between. Germline-derived CDR1 and CDR2 are DFQATT and SNEGSKA (reference sequence). This CDR3 has 15 amino acids. The CDR3 protein is CSARDWDKLTDTQYF. CDR3 coding DNA: TGCAGTGCTAGAGATTGGGACAAGCTCACAGATACGCAGTATTTT.

V usage is TRBV2 and J usage is TRBJ2-7; D is possibly TRBD2 (8 bases). The germline gives CDR1 SNHLY, CDR2 FYNNEI. There are 15 residues in the CDR3. V was clipped by 6 bases and J by 3 bases, with 18 bases between them. CDR3 sequence reads: CASRDRSGSIYEQYF. DNA for the CDR3: TGTGCCAGCAGGGACAGGAGCGGGAGTATCTACGAGCAGTACTTC.

Ten or more counts support this clonotype. The chain couples TRBV19 to TRBJ2-7, with D possibly matching TRBD1 (6 bases). The CDR3 spans 14 residues. V was clipped by 3 bases and J by 2 bases, with 11 bases between them. Germline CDR1 LNHDA, CDR2 SQIVND (reference sequence). CDR3 DNA: TGTGCCAGTAGTATGTCAGGGGACACCTACGAGCAGTACTTC. It translates to CASSMSGDTYEQYF.

This clonotype was counted only a few times. A much larger clonotype is one base distant, so this may be a read error. The rearrangement joins TRBV29-1 to TRBJ1-2; 8 nucleotides align to TRBD1. The V gene's germline CDR1 is SQVTM and CDR2 ANQGSEA. The CDR3 extends over 14 amino acids. Trimming took 4 bases from V and 4 from J; bases not matched to a gene: 8. Here the CDR3 DNA reads TGCAGCGTTGCAGGGGGCGAAAGCCTCTATGGCTACACCTTC. Its protein is CSVAGGESLYGYTF.

The sample holds many counts of this clonotype. The V call is TRBV5-8, the J call TRBJ2-7, with TRBD1 matching 7 bases. The ends lost 0 bases at V and 6 bases at J; junction bases unmatched: 3. The CDR3 is 13 amino acids. The V gene's germline CDR1 is SGHTS and CDR2 YDEGEE. CDR3 nucleotide sequence: TGTGCCAGCAGCTTGGGGACAGGCCGCGAGCAGTACTTC. The encoded protein is CASSLGTGREQYF.

This clonotype was observed many times. The V gene is TRBV11-2, the J gene TRBJ2-7; D is uncertain. The CDR3 contains 12 residues. V was trimmed by 5 bases and J by 0 bases, leaving 5 bases between them. Germline V CDR1 and CDR2: SGHAT, FQNNGV. The CDR3 region is CASSLISYEQYF. CDR3 in DNA: TGTGCCAGCAGCCTAATCTCCTACGAGCAGTACTTC.

This clonotype was recorded many times. The chain recombines TRBV27 with TRBJ1-1; D remains unclear. Germline V gene data show CDR1 as MNHEY and CDR2 as SMNVEV (reference sequence). The CDR3 contains 15 residues. V gave up 3 bases and J gave up 10 bases, with 21 bases separating them. In DNA, the CDR3 is TGTGCCAGCAGTTTCGGGTTTGGGCCAAACTTCGGAGCTTTCTTT. Its translation: CASSFGFGPNFGAFF.

About this clonotype: A much larger clone lies a single base off, so this may be a read error. This chain connects TRBV7-9 to TRBJ2-7, with unresolved D. The CDR3 loop spans 12 amino acids. The germline V and J ends were trimmed by 1 base and 8 bases, with 9 bases remaining between them. Germline lookup yields CDR1 SEHNR and CDR2 FQNEAQ (reference sequence). CDR3 in amino acids: CASSLVAGKQYF. As DNA, the CDR3 is TGTGCCAGCAGCTTAGTTGCTGGAAAGCAGTACTTC.

This clonotype is medium-sized. The rearrangement uses TRBV6-2 or TRBV6-3 and TRBJ1-5; the match to TRBD1 covers 8 bases. The CDR3 spans 15 residues. In germline, CDR1 is MNHEY, CDR2 SVGEGT. The V and J ends lost 6 bases and 0 bases, in that order; junction bases with no gene match: 4. CDR3 region: CASSRTGTSNQPQHF. The CDR3 DNA reads TGTGCCAGCAGCCGGACAGGGACTAGCAATCAGCCCCAGCATTTT.

This clonotype ranks as medium-sized. The chain employs TRBV27 and TRBJ2-3; TRBD2 matches at 8 bases. V trimming: 5 bases; J trimming: 3 bases; junction bases outside the gene matches: 7. Germline assignment: CDR1 MNHEY and CDR2 SMNVEV (reference sequence). This CDR3 region has 15 residues. The CDR3 here is CASSPSGSGTDTQYF. In DNA, the CDR3 is TGTGCCAGCAGTCCGAGCGGGAGCGGTACAGATACGCAGTATTTT.

To note about this clonotype: A much larger clone lies a single base off, so this may be a read error. The rearrangement links TRBV7-9 to TRBJ1-2, with D maybe TRBD1 (5 bases). The CDR3 consists of 14 residues. Germline V gene data show CDR1 as SEHNR and CDR2 as FQNEAQ (reference sequence). The CDR3 is CASSPSPGLPRKVF. CDR3 sequence (DNA): TGTGCCAGCAGCCCTAGCCCGGGACTCCCACGTAAGGTCTTC.

The chain employs TRBV9 and TRBJ1-1; D gene uncertain. V was shortened by 3 bases and J by 1 base, with 13 bases between the two germline ends. This CDR3 spans 15 amino acids. Per the germline V gene, CDR1 is SGDLS and CDR2 is YYNGEE. CDR3 loop: CASSAGRTSNTEAFF. The CDR3 nucleotides are TGTGCCAGCAGCGCCGGACGGACTTCGAACACTGAAGCTTTCTTT. The whole variable domain, filled in from reference TRBV9 and TRBJ1-1, reads DSGVTQTPKHLITATGQRVTLRCSPRSGDLSVYWYQQSLDQGLQFLIQYYNGEERAKGNILERFSAQQFPDLHSELNLSSLELGDSALYFCASSAGRTSNTEAFFGQGTRLTVV.

In this sample, this clonotype turned up a few times. V usage is TRBV15 and J usage is TRBJ2-1; possibly TRBD2 for D (5 bases). This CDR3 spans 14 amino acids. V was clipped by 3 bases and J by 9 bases, with 15 bases between them. Germline CDR1 reads LNHNV; CDR2 reads YYDKDF (reference sequence). CDR3 sequence: CATSSVPTRGEQFF. For the CDR3, the DNA is TGTGCCACCAGCAGTGTCCCGACCCGGGGTGAGCAGTTCTTC.

This clonotype was seen ten or more times. V is TRBV28 and J is TRBJ1-5; TRBD1 matches at 10 bases. The germline V gene encodes CDR1 MDHEN and CDR2 SYDVKM. The V and J ends lost 3 bases and 7 bases, in that order; junction bases with no gene match: 3. The CDR3 runs 14 residues. CDR3 sequence: CASSLGTGVQPQHF. In DNA, the CDR3 is TGTGCCAGCAGTTTGGGGACAGGGGTGCAGCCCCAGCATTTT. Using reference TRBV28 and TRBJ1-5 for the parts outside the CDR3, the full variable domain is DVKVTQSSRYLVKRTGEKVFLECVQDMDHENMFWYRQDPGLGLRLIYFSYDVKMKEKGDIPEGYSVSREKKERFSLILESASTNQTSMYLCASSLGTGVQPQHFGDGTRLSIL.

By proportion, this clonotype is medium-sized. The genes are TRBV18 and TRBJ1-1; D gene ambiguous. V was trimmed by 7 bases and J by 0 bases, leaving 12 bases between them. The germline V gene has CDR1 KGHSH and CDR2 LQKENI. The CDR3 totals 14 residues. CDR3 in amino acids: CASFIFSLNTEAFF. The CDR3 coding sequence is TGTGCCAGCTTTATTTTTAGTTTGAACACTGAAGCTTTCTTT.

In its sample, this clonotype was seen a few times. The genes are TRBV6-2 or TRBV6-3 and TRBJ2-7, with D perhaps matching TRBD2 (5 bases). The CDR3 loop spans 12 amino acids. In germline, CDR1 is MNHEY, CDR2 SVGEGT. The ends were cut back, 6 bases at V and 4 bases at J, with 10 bases in the middle. Written as DNA, the CDR3 is TGTGCCAGCAGCTATGGACTGTACGAGCAGTACTTC. Translation: CASSYGLYEQYF.

This clonotype has a handful of counts. This chain connects TRBV5-6 to TRBJ1-2; no clear D gene. This CDR3 region has 11 residues. Germline CDR1 SGHDT, CDR2 YYEEEE. V was pared by 0 bases and J by 5 bases, with 2 bases between. The CDR3: CASSLEYGYTF. The CDR3 coding sequence is TGTGCCAGCAGCTTGGAATATGGCTACACCTTC.

Many counts were recorded for this clonotype. The V gene is TRBV20-1, the J gene TRBJ2-5; TRBD2 agrees at 9 bases. This CDR3 region has 18 residues. V dropped 2 bases and J dropped 1; count of bases not matched to a gene: 14. CDR1 and CDR2 from the germline V gene are DFQATT and SNEGSKA (reference sequence). In nucleotides, the CDR3 is TGCAGTGCTAGAAAGCCCCTTTGGGCTAGCGGGATCCAAGAGACCCAGTACTTC. Its translation is CSARKPLWASGIQETQYF.

This clonotype was picked up many times. This chain uses TRBV7-2 with TRBJ2-7, with a tentative D call TRBD1 (6 bases). The CDR3 has 13 residues. Between the trimmed V and J ends, which lost 6 bases and 3 bases, there was a span of 12 bases. Per germline, CDR1 SGHTA and CDR2 FQGNSA. The CDR3 reads CASSYQQGYEQYF. DNA of the CDR3: TGTGCCAGCAGTTACCAACAGGGCTACGAGCAGTACTTC.